This passage covers 15 T cell receptor beta chains from one sample sequenced in a study of blood T cells in healthy people across ages. A second PCR, run for about 6 to 11 cycles, used a sample-barcoded 5' primer plus a J-beta primer mix. TCRdb re-derived calls from the 5' RACE reads in MiXCR, one entry per CDR3 protein. The sample yields 1,500,000 or so distinct CDR3 sequences, under 55% seen once. Sequencing was performed on blood. These receptors originate from a woman aged 18-29 years in good health.

The rearrangement uses TRBV6-4 and TRBJ2-5, with 11 bases aligning to TRBD2. CDR3 size: 16 residues. After removal of 0 bases from V and 11 bases from J, the junction contained 11 bases not matched to a gene. Looked up from germline, CDR1 is MRHNA and CDR2 is SNTAGT. The DNA of the CDR3 is TGTGCCAGCAGTGACTCCGTAGCGGGAGGGCCCAATGAGCAGTACTTC. Translation gives CASSDSVAGGPNEQYF.

This chain joins TRBV28 and TRBJ2-4; no reliable D call. This CDR3 is built from 12 residues. CDR1 and CDR2 from the germline V gene are MDHEN and SYDVKM. Trimming left V 6 bases short and J 6 bases short, with 9 bases between. Here the CDR3 DNA reads TGTGCCAGCAGGGGCTCCGGAAACATTCAGTACTTC. Translation: CASRGSGNIQYF.

This clonotype has a handful of counts. The chain has TRBV7-2 and TRBJ2-5; weak D call: TRBD1 (6 bases). The DNA end is a closer match to TRBJ2-7, so the J assignment may be wrong. Germline V gene data show CDR1 as SGHTA and CDR2 as FQGNSA. The CDR3 runs 13 residues. The CDR3 region is CASSPGAFFEQYF. Written as DNA, the CDR3 is TGTGCCAGCAGCCCAGGGGCATTTTTCGAGCAGTACTTC.

This clonotype has more than one count but fewer than ten. The chain joins TRBV6-5 to TRBJ1-1; no reliable D call. The V end was cut by 0 bases, the J end by 7 bases, with 12 bases between. CDR1 and CDR2 from the germline V gene are MNHEY and SVGAGI. The CDR3 is 14 amino acids. CDR3 residues: CASSYSNPGSEAFF. The CDR3 DNA sequence: TGTGCCAGCAGTTACTCGAACCCGGGGAGTGAAGCTTTCTTT.

The V gene is TRBV5-6, the J gene TRBJ1-2, with D maybe TRBD1 (6 bases). The CDR3 extends over 15 amino acids. The germline V gene has CDR1 SGHDT and CDR2 YYEEEE. V was cut by 3 bases and J by 7 bases, with 19 bases left in between. CDR3 nucleotide sequence: TGTGCCAGCAGCTCCCCCGGGACACCCGGCTTTGGCTACACCTTC. It codes for CASSSPGTPGFGYTF.

This chain links TRBV2 with TRBJ2-1, with D perhaps TRBD1 or TRBD2 (7 bases each). CDR1 is SNHLY and CDR2 is FYNNEI in the germline V gene. V lost 6 bases, J lost 4 bases, and 13 bases lay in between. There are 14 residues in the CDR3. Here the CDR3 reads CASRSGTEYNEQFF. The CDR3 DNA is TGTGCCAGCAGGAGCGGGACAGAATACAATGAGCAGTTCTTC.

This clonotype was recorded a few times. This rearrangement joins TRBV15 to TRBJ1-5, with 7 bases aligning to TRBD1. CDR3 length equals 19 residues. With V trimmed by 5 bases and J by 5 bases, 21 bases remained unmatched. CDR1 is LNHNV and CDR2 is YYDKDF in the germline V gene (reference sequence). The CDR3 loop reads CATSGTPPGQPTGDQPQHF. CDR3 coding DNA: TGTGCCACCAGCGGTACTCCTCCGGGACAGCCTACAGGGGATCAGCCCCAGCATTTT. Using reference TRBV15 and TRBJ1-5 for the parts outside the CDR3, the full variable domain is DAMVIQNPRYQVTQFGKPVTLSCSQTLNHNVMYWYQQKSSQAPKLLFHYYDKDFNNEADTPDNFQSRRPNTSFCFLDIRSPGLGDTAMYLCATSGTPPGQPTGDQPQHFGDGTRLSIL.

This clonotype was detected a few times. The rearrangement joins TRBV20-1 to TRBJ1-5; D remains ambiguous. V was trimmed by 2 bases and J by 5 bases, leaving 10 bases between them. The germline V gene has CDR1 DFQATT and CDR2 SNEGSKA (reference sequence). CDR3 size: 13 residues. The CDR3 loop is CSARSDSDQPQHF. In DNA, the CDR3 is TGCAGTGCTAGATCCGATTCGGATCAGCCCCAGCATTTT.

This CDR3 reads CASSLSGSGLAGTQYF. CDR3 nucleotides: TGTGCCAGCAGTTTATCTGGAAGCGGGTTGGCAGGTACGCAGTATTTT. The rearrangement uses TRBV27 and TRBJ2-3, with D tentatively TRBD2 (6 bases). The germline CDR1 and CDR2 sequences are MNHEY and SMNVEV (reference sequence). The V end lost 0 bases, the J end lost 8 bases, and 18 bases lay between the germline ends. CDR3 length equals 16 residues.

Here the CDR3 reads CASSPGAVNTEAFF. DNA of the CDR3: TGTGCCAGCAGCCCCGGGGCAGTAAACACTGAAGCTTTCTTT. V usage is TRBV12-3 or TRBV12-4 and J usage is TRBJ1-1; TRBD1 is a possible D gene (5 bases). V lost 6 bases, J lost 2 bases, and 13 bases lay in between. The CDR3 covers 14 residues.

This chain joins TRBV4-2 and TRBJ2-7, with 7 positions matching TRBD2. Germline V gene data show CDR1 as LGHNA and CDR2 as YNFKEQ. This CDR3 is 17 amino acids long. V was pared by 0 bases and J by 0 bases, with 8 bases of the junction left unmatched. CDR3 DNA: TGTGCCAGCAGCCAAGATAGACGGCTAGCGGACTCCTACGAGCAGTACTTC. As protein: CASSQDRRLADSYEQYF.

The chain has TRBV29-1 and TRBJ2-5; 9 bases match TRBD1. With the DNA end fitting TRBJ2-7 better, the J assignment may be wrong. The germline CDR1 and CDR2 sequences are SQVTM and ANQGSEA. This CDR3 contains 14 residues. This CDR3 is CSVEWRQGGYEQYF. Written as DNA, the CDR3 is TGCAGCGTTGAGTGGAGACAGGGGGGTTACGAGCAGTACTTC.

This clonotype has a handful of counts. The chain recombines TRBV4-3 with TRBJ2-1; 9 nucleotides agree with TRBD2. V shed 3 bases, J shed 6 bases, and the junction held 3 bases outside the gene matches. The CDR3 has 14 amino acids. Germline values: CDR1 LGHNA, CDR2 YSLEER. The CDR3 protein is CASSQGTSSNEQFF. Written as DNA, the CDR3 is TGCGCCAGCAGCCAGGGGACTAGCAGCAATGAGCAGTTCTTC.

This clonotype has at least ten counts. The chain links TRBV4-3 to TRBJ1-2; 10 nucleotides agree with TRBD1. The germline V gene encodes CDR1 LGHNA and CDR2 YSLEER. This CDR3 spans 16 amino acids. The junction had 7 bases not matched to a gene; V was cut back by 1 base and J by 5 bases. The CDR3 nucleotides read TGCGCCAGCAGCCAAGCCGGGGACAGGGGCGCATATGGCTACACCTTC. Protein: CASSQAGDRGAYGYTF.

This clonotype showed up just a few times. This rearrangement joins TRBV5-4 to TRBJ1-2; D not resolved. There are 15 residues in the CDR3. Germline V gene sequence: CDR1 SGHNT, CDR2 YYREEE (reference sequence). The germline V and J ends were trimmed by 3 bases and 4 bases, with 16 bases remaining between them. The DNA of the CDR3 is TGTGCCAGCAGCTGGCCCCCAGCAGGACGCTATGGCTACACCTTC. Its translation: CASSWPPAGRYGYTF.